This T cell receptor (beta chain) emerged from a study of T cells in Graves' hyperthyroidism and ophthalmopathy. General study results and limits: The majority of expanded thyroid clonotypes above 0.001 also appeared in blood. Ophthalmopathy onset followed model prediction by a median approximately 6.2 months.

Between the trimmed V and J ends, which lost 3 bases and 11 bases, there was a span of 16 bases. Germline values: CDR1 DFQATT, CDR2 SNEGSKA (reference sequence). This CDR3 comprises 12 residues. Many counts were recorded for this clonotype. The antigen remains undetermined. The source material, RNA transcripts, was used to amplify TCR beta CDR3 regions. An initial round of RT-PCR targeting the TCR CDR3 relied on the HTBI primer set. TCRdb redid the calling of the multiplex PCR reads with MiXCR, one entry per CDR3 protein. The data show 500,000 to 750,000 distinct CDR3 sequences, approximately 15% seen once. Disease duration was under 3 months in the ophthalmopathy patients, who also had a Clinical Activity Score of at least 3 and a NOSPECS grade of at least 4. Investigators excluded patients with uncontrolled infection, other autoimmune disease, pregnancy or lactation.

The chain carries TRBV20-1 and TRBJ1-1; D not resolved. Input material: blood. This clonotype was sampled from a woman aged 18-30 years with Graves' ophthalmopathy. CDR3 protein: CSASAGEGRAFF. CDR3 sequence (DNA): TGCAGTGCTAGTGCTGGGGAGGGCAGGGCTTTCTTT.